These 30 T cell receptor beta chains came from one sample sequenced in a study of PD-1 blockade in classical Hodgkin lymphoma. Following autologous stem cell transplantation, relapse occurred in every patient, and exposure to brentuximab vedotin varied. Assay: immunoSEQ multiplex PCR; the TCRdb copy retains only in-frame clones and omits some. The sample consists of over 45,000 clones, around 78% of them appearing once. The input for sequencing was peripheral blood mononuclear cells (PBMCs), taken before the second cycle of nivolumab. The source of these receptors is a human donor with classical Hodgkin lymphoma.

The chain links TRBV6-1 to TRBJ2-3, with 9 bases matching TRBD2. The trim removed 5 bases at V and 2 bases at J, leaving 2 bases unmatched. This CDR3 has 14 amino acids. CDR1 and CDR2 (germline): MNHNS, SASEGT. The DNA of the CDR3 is TGTGCCAGCAGTAGACTAGCGGACACAGATACGCAGTATTTT. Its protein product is CASSRLADTDTQYF.

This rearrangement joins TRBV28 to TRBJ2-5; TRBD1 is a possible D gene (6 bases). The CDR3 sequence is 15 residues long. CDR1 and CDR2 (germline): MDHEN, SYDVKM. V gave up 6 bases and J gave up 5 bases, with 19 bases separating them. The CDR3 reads CASSRPSGEKETQYF. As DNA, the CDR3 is TGTGCCAGCAGCCGCCCTTCAGGGGAGAAGGAGACCCAGTACTTC.

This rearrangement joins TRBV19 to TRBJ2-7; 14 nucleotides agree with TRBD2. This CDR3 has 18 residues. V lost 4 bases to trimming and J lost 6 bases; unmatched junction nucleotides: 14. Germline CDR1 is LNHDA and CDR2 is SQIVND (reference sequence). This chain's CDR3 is CASSTLLLGLAGGAEQYF. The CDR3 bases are TGTGCCAGTAGTACTCTCCTGCTAGGACTAGCGGGAGGCGCCGAGCAGTACTTC.

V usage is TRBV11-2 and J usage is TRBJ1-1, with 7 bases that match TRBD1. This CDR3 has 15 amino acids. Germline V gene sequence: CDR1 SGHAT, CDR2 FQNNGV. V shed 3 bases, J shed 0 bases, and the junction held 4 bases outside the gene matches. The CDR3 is CASSFQTGMNTEAFF. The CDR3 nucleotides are TGTGCCAGCAGCTTTCAGACAGGGATGAACACTGAAGCTTTCTTT.

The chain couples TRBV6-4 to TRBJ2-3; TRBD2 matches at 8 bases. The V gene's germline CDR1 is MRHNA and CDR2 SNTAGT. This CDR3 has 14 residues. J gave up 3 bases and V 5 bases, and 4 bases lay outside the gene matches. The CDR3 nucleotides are TGTGCCAGCAGTTCAGCGGGAGAGACAGATACGCAGTATTTT. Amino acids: CASSSAGETDTQYF.

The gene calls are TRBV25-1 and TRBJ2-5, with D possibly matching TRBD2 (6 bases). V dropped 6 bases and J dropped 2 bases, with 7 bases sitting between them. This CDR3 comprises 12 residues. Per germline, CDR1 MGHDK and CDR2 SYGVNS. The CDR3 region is CASRGLQETQYF. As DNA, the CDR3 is TGTGCCAGCAGGGGACTTCAAGAGACCCAGTACTTC.

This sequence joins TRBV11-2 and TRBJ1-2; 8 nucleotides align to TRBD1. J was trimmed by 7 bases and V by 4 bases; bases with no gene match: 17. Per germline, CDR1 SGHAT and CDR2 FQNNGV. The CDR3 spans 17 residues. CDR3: CASSSFRGPAIISGYTF. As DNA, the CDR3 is TGTGCCAGCAGCTCCTTCAGGGGGCCGGCGATAATTAGTGGCTACACCTTC.

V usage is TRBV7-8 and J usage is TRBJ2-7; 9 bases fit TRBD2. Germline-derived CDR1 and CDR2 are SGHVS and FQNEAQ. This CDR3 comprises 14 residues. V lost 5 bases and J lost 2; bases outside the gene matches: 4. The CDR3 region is CASSQTSGTYEQYF. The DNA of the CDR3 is TGTGCCAGCAGCCAGACTAGCGGTACCTACGAGCAGTACTTC. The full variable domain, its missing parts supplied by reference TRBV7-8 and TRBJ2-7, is GAGVSQSPRYKVAKRGQDVALRCDPISGHVSLFWYQQALGQGPEFLTYFQNEAQLDKSGLPSDRFFAERPEGSVSTLKIQRTQQEDSAVYLCASSQTSGTYEQYFGPGTRLTVT.

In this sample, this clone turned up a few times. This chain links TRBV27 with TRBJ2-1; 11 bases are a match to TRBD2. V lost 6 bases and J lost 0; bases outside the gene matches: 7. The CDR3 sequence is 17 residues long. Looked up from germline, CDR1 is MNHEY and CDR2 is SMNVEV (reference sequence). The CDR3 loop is CASSRGLAGNSYNEQFF. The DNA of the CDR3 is TGTGCCAGCAGCCGAGGACTAGCGGGCAACTCCTACAATGAGCAGTTCTTC.

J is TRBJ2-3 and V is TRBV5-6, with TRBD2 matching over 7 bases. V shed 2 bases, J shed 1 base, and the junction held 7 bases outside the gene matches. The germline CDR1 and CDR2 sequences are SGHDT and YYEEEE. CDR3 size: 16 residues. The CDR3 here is CASSFSPSGGTDTQYF. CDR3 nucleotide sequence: TGTGCCAGCAGCTTTTCGCCAAGCGGGGGCACAGATACGCAGTATTTT. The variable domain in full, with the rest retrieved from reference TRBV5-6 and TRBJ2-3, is DAGVTQSPTHLIKTRGQQVTLRCSPKSGHDTVSWYQQALGQGPQFIFQYYEEEERQRGNFPDRFSGHQFPNYSSELNVNALLLGDSALYLCASSFSPSGGTDTQYFGPGTRLTVL.

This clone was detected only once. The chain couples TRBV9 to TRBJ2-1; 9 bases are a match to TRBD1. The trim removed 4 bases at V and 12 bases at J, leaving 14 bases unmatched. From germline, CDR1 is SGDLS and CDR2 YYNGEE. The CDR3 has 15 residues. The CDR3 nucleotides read TGTGCCAGCAGCCCGATGGAGGGACAGGGAATCGTGCAGTTCTTC. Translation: CASSPMEGQGIVQFF. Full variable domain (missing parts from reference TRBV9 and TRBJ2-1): DSGVTQTPKHLITATGQRVTLRCSPRSGDLSVYWYQQSLDQGLQFLIQYYNGEERAKGNILERFSAQQFPDLHSELNLSSLELGDSALYFCASSPMEGQGIVQFFGPGTRLTVL.

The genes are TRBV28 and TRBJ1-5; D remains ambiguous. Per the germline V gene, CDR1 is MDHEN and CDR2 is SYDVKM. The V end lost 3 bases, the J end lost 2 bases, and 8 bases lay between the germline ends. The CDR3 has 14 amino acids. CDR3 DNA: TGTGCCAGCAGTTTCGGGTCGGGCAATCAGCCCCAGCATTTT. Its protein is CASSFGSGNQPQHF.

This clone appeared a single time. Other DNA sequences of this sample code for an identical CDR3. CDR3 sequence reads: CAWRSGSYEQYF. Here the CDR3 DNA reads TGTGCCTGGAGAAGCGGATCCTACGAGCAGTACTTC. The chain links TRBV30 to TRBJ2-7, with D possibly matching TRBD2 (5 bases). The CDR3 consists of 12 residues. Germline-derived CDR1 and CDR2 are GTSNPN and SVGIG (reference sequence). Deletions cut 3 bases from V and 1 base from J, with 7 bases between.

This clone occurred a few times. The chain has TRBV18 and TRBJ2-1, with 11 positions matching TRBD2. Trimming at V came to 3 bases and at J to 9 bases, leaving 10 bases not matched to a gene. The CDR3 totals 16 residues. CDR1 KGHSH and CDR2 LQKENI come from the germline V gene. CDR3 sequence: CASSPQTSGMLVEQFF. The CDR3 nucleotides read TGTGCCAGCTCACCGCAGACTAGCGGGATGCTAGTTGAGCAGTTCTTC.

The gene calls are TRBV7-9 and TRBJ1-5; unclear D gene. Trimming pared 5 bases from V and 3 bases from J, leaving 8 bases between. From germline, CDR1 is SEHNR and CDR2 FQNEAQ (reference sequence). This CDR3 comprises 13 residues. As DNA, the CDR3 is TGTGCCAGCAGCCTGGCCTACAATCAGCCCCAGCATTTT. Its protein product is CASSLAYNQPQHF.

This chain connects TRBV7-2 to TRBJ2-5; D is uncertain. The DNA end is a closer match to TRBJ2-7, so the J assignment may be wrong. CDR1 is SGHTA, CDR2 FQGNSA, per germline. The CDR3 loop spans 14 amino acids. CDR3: CASSLASGSYEQYF. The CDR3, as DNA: TGTGCCAGCAGCTTAGCAAGTGGCTCCTACGAGCAGTACTTC.

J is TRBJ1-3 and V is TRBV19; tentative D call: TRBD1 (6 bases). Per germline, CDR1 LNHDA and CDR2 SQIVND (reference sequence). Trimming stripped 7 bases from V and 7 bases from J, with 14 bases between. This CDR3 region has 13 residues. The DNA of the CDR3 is TGTGCCAGTAAGGGGGACATCGGGAACACCATATATTTT. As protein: CASKGDIGNTIYF.

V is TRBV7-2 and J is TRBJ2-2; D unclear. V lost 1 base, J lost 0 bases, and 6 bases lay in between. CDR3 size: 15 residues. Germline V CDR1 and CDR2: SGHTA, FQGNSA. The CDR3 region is CASSLGHPNTGELFF. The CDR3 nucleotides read TGTGCCAGCAGCTTAGGCCACCCGAACACCGGGGAGCTGTTTTTT.

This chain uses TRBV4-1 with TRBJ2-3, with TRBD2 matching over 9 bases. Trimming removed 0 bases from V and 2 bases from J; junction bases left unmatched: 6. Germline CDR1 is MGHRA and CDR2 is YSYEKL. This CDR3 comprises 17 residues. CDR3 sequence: CASSQDRASGVTDTQYF. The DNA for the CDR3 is TGCGCCAGCAGCCAAGATCGGGCTAGCGGGGTCACAGATACGCAGTATTTT.

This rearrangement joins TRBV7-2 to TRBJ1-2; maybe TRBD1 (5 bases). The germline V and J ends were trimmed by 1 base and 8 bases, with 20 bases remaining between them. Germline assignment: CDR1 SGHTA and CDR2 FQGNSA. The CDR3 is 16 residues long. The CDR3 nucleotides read TGTGCCAGCAGCTTAGTTTCGGTTGGAGGGACGAGAGGCTACACCTTC. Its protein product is CASSLVSVGGTRGYTF.

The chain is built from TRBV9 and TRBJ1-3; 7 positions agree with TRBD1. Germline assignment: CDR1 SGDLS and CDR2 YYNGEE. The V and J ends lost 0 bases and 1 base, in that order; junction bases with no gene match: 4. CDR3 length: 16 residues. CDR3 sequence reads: CASSVAGTASGNTIYF. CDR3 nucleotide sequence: TGTGCCAGCAGCGTAGCAGGGACAGCGTCTGGAAACACCATATATTTT.

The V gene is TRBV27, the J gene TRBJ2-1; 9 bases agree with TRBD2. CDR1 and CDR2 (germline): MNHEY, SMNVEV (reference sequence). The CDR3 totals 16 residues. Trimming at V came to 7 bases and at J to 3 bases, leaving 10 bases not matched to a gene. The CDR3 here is CASTSSGRPLYNEQFF. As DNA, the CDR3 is TGTGCCAGCACCTCCAGCGGGAGGCCCCTCTACAATGAGCAGTTCTTC.

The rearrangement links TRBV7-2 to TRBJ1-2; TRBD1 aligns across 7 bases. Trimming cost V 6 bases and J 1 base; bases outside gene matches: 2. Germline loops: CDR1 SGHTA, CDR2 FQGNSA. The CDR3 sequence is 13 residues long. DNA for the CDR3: TGTGCCAGCAGGGGACAGAGTAACTATGGCTACACCTTC. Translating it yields CASRGQSNYGYTF. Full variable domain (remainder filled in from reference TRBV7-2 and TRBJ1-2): GAGVSQSPSNKVTEKGKDVELRCDPISGHTALYWYRQSLGQGLEFLIYFQGNSAPDKSGLPSDRFSAERTGGSVSTLTIQRTQQEDSAVYLCASRGQSNYGYTFGSGTRLTVV.

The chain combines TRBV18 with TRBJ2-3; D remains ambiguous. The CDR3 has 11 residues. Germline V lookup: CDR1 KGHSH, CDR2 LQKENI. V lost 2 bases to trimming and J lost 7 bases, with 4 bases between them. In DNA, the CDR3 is TGTGCCAGCTCACCAAGGAATACGCAGTATTTT. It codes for CASSPRNTQYF.

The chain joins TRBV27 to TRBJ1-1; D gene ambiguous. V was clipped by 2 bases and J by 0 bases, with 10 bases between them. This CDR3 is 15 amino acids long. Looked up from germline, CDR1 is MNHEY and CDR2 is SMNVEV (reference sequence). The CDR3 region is CASSLKYGMNTEAFF. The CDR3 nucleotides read TGTGCCAGCAGTTTAAAGTACGGAATGAACACTGAAGCTTTCTTT.

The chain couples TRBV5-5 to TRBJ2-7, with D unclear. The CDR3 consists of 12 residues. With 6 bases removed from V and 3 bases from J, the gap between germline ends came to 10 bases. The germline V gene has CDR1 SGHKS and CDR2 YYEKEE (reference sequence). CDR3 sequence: CASTLGDYEQYF. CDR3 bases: TGTGCCAGCACCCTGGGCGACTACGAGCAGTACTTC.

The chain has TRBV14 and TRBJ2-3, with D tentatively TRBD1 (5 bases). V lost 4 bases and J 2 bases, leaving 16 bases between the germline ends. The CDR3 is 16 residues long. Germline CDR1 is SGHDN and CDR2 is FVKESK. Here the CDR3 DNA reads TGTGCCAGCAGCCTCCTTCTGGCAGGGAACACAGATACGCAGTATTTT. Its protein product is CASSLLLAGNTDTQYF.

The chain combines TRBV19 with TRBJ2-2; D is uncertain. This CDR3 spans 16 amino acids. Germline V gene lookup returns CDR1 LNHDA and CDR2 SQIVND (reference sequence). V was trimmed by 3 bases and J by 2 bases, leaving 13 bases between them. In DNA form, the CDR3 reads TGTGCCAGTAGTATCACCTCAAACTTTAACACCGGGGAGCTGTTTTTT. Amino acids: CASSITSNFNTGELFF.

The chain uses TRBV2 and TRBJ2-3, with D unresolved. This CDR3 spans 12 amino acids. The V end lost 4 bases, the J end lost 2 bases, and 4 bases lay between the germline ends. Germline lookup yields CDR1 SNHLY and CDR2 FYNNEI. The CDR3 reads CASSVFTDTQYF. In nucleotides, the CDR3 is TGTGCCAGCAGTGTGTTCACAGATACGCAGTATTTT.

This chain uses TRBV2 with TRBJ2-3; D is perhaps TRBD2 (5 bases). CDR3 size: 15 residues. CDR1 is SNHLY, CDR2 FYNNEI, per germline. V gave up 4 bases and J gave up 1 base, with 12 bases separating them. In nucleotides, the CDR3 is TGTGCCAGCAGTGGCCCCACGAGGGGCACAGATACGCAGTATTTT. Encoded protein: CASSGPTRGTDTQYF.